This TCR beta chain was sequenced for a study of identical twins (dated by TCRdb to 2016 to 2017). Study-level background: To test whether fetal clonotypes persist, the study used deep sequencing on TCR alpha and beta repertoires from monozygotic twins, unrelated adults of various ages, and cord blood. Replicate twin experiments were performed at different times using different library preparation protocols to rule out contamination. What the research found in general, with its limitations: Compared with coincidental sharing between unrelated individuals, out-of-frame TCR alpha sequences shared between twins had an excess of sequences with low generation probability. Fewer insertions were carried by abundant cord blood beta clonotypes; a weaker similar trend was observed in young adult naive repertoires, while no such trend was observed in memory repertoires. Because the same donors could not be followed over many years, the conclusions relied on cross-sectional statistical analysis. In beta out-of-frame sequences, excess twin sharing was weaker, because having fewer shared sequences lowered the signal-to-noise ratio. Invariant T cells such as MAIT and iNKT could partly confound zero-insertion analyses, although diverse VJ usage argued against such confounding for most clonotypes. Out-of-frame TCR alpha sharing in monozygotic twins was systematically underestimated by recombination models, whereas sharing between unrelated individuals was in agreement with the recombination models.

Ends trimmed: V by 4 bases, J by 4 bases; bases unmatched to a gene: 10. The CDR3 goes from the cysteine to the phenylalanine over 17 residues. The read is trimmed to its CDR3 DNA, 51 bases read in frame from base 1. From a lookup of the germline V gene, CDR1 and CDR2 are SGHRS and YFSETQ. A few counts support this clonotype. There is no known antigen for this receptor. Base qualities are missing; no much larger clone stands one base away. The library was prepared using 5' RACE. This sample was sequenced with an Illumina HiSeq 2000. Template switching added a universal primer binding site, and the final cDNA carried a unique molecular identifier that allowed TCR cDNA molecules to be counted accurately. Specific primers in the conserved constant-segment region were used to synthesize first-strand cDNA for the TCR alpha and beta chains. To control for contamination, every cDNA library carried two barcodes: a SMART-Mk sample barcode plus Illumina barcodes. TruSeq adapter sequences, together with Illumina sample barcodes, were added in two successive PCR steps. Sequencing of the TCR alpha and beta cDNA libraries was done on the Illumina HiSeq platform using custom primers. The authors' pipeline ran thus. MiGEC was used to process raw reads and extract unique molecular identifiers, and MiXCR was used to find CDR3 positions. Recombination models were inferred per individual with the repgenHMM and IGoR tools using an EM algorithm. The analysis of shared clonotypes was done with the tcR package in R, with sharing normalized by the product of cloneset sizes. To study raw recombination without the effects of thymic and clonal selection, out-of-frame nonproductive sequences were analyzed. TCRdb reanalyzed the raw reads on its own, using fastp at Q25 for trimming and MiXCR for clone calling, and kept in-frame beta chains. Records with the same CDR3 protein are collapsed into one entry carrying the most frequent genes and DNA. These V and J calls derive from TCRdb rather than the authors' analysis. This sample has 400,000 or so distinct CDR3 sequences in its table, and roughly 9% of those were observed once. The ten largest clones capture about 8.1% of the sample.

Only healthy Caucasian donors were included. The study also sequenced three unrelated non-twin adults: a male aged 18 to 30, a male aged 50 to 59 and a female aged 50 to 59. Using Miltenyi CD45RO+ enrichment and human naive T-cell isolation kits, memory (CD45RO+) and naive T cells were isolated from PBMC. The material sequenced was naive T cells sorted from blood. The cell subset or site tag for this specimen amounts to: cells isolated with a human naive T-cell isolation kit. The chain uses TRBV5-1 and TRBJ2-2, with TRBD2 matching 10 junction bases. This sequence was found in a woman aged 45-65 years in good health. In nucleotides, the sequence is TGCGCCAGCAGCCCTCTAGCGGGAGCGGTGAGCACCGGGGAGCTGTTTTTT. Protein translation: CASSPLAGAVSTGELFF.